This T cell receptor (beta chain) stems from a study of cytomegalovirus exposure and HLA in healthy donors. Overall study findings and caveats: The Asian-associated ancestry cluster reportedly had fewer N-insertions than the 666-donor mean in a later analysis. Through in vitro validation, a few CMV-associated chains were shown to be specific for CMV antigens.

Healthy bone marrow donors formed the donor group. Notes on this clone: Its antigen is not identified.

Researchers ran the PCR with 60 Vbeta and 13 Jbeta primers. Profiled with immunoSEQ multiplex PCR; TCRdb holds only in-frame clones, not every one. The sample has about 260,000 clones, 70% to 90% seen once; the top ten hold about 2%. The sample taken for sequencing was PBMCs. The source of this sequence is a woman aged 40 to 50 in good health and CMV-seropositive.

The CDR3 nucleotides read TGTGCCAGCATCGAACAGGGGGCTGCTGAAGCTTTCTTT. Translation gives CASIEQGAAEAFF. The chain has TRBV2 and TRBJ1-1; 9 bases agree with TRBD1. The CDR3 contains 13 residues. Germline V lookup: CDR1 SNHLY, CDR2 FYNNEI. With 7 bases clipped from V and 6 bases from J, the junction kept 6 bases outside the gene matches.